The 29 T cell receptor beta chains below all came from one sample that was sequenced in a study of T cells in Graves' hyperthyroidism and ophthalmopathy. There were TCR beta CDR3 regions amplified from RNA transcripts. In the first-round RT-PCR of the TCR CDR3, the HTBI primer set was used. A single record per CDR3 protein comes from TCRdb applying MiXCR to the multiplex PCR reads. The sample carries around 530,000 distinct CDR3 sequences, 15% to 20% recorded once. Sequenced sample: blood. The receptors shown here come from a woman between 18 and 29 years old with Graves' ophthalmopathy.

Only a few counts were recorded for this clonotype. The V and J genes are TRBV2 and TRBJ2-1, with 11 positions matching TRBD2. V lost 6 bases to trimming and J lost 6 bases; unmatched junction nucleotides: 19. This CDR3 region has 19 residues. Looked up from germline, CDR1 is SNHLY and CDR2 is FYNNEI. CDR3 in DNA: TGTGCCAGCAGCCCTCGTTGGACTAGCGGGTTCTCAGGCCCCAATGAGCAGTTCTTC. Residues: CASSPRWTSGFSGPNEQFF.

This chain joins TRBV11-1 and TRBJ2-2, with 7 positions matching TRBD2. This CDR3 is 17 amino acids long. The germline CDR1 and CDR2 sequences are SGHAT and FQDESV (reference sequence). The V segment lost 5 bases and the J segment 3 bases; nucleotides outside the gene matches: 12. CDR3 nucleotides: TGTGCCAGCAGCCCCATAGGGTTAGCGGGCTACACCGGGGAGCTGTTTTTT. Protein: CASSPIGLAGYTGELFF.

The sample holds many counts of this clonotype. This chain uses TRBV28 with TRBJ2-7, with 9 bases aligning to TRBD1. The CDR3 has 13 amino acids. Germline loops: CDR1 MDHEN, CDR2 SYDVKM. Germline trimming cut 8 bases from V and 6 bases from J; bases unmatched to any gene: 8. In nucleotides, the CDR3 is TGTGCCAGCCATCGGGACAGGGTATCCGAGCAGTACTTC. Translated: CASHRDRVSEQYF.

The CDR3 sequence is CASSFRGSGRGDTQYF. CDR3 coding DNA: TGTGCCAGCAGTTTCCGAGGCAGCGGGAGAGGAGATACGCAGTATTTT. This rearrangement joins TRBV12-3 or TRBV12-4 to TRBJ2-3, with TRBD2 matching 8 bases. V was clipped by 3 bases and J by 5 bases; unmatched bases: 10. The CDR3 runs to 16 residues.

CDR3 protein: CASSHNVNREKPQPQHF. The CDR3 DNA reads TGTGCCAGCAGCCACAACGTTAACAGGGAGAAACCTCAGCCCCAGCATTTT. The rearrangement uses TRBV3-1 and TRBJ1-5; weak D call: TRBD1 (6 bases). CDR1 is LGHDT, CDR2 YNNKEL, per germline (reference sequence). V lost 3 bases, J lost 6 bases, and 21 bases lay in between. The CDR3 has 17 amino acids.

The chain couples TRBV10-3 to TRBJ1-1; D might be TRBD1 (6 bases). Trimming stripped 4 bases from V and 0 bases from J, with 12 bases between. Germline V gives CDR1 ENHRY, CDR2 SYGVKD. This CDR3 spans 15 amino acids. CDR3 nucleotides: TGTGCCATCAGTGTCGGGGGCGCGATGAACACTGAAGCTTTCTTT. Amino acids: CAISVGGAMNTEAFF.

The V and J genes are TRBV28 and TRBJ2-1; D remains ambiguous. V lost 1 base and J 1 base, leaving 8 bases between the germline ends. The CDR3 is made up of 15 amino acids. CDR1 is MDHEN and CDR2 is SYDVKM in the germline V gene. CDR3 in DNA: TGTGCCAGCAGTTTATCATTTTATTCCTACAATGAGCAGTTCTTC. This translates into CASSLSFYSYNEQFF.

The sample holds a few counts of this clonotype. The genes are TRBV5-1 and TRBJ2-3, with 9 bases aligning to TRBD2. Germline trimming cut 0 bases from V and 3 bases from J; bases unmatched to any gene: 5. The CDR3 totals 16 residues. Germline V gene lookup returns CDR1 SGHRS and CDR2 YFSETQ. As DNA, the CDR3 is TGCGCCAGCAGCTTGGGCCCTAGCGGGGTTACAGATACGCAGTATTTT. Amino acid sequence: CASSLGPSGVTDTQYF.

This clonotype has a count of ten or more. The chain employs TRBV2 and TRBJ1-4; D uncertain. Germline values: CDR1 SNHLY, CDR2 FYNNEI. V was shortened by 9 bases and J by 3 bases, with 11 bases between the two germline ends. CDR3 size: 13 residues. The CDR3 sequence: CASQLGSNEKLFF. DNA of the CDR3: TGTGCCAGTCAATTGGGATCTAATGAAAAACTGTTTTTT.

At least ten counts were recorded for this clonotype. The chain recombines TRBV18 with TRBJ2-2, with D uncertain. The germline V and J ends were trimmed by 4 bases and 2 bases, with 5 bases remaining between them. CDR3 length: 13 amino acids. Looked up from germline, CDR1 is KGHSH and CDR2 is LQKENI. The CDR3 region is CASSHSNTGELFF. The CDR3 region has the DNA TGTGCCAGCTCACACTCAAACACCGGGGAGCTGTTTTTT.

Remarks on this clonotype: This may be a read error, as it is one base from a much larger clone. V and J are TRBV13 and TRBJ2-7; D is possibly TRBD1 (8 bases). Germline lookup yields CDR1 PRHDT and CDR2 FYEKMQ (reference sequence). The CDR3 length is 14 residues. V dropped 5 bases and J dropped 5 bases, with 16 bases sitting between them. The CDR3 region is CASSLRQGRDEQYV. CDR3 DNA sequence: TGTGCCAGCAGCCTTCGACAGGGGAGGGACGAGCAGTACGTC.

In the case of this clonotype: A read error may explain this, as a much larger clone is one base away. V is TRBV11-2 and J is TRBJ1-1; a possible D gene is TRBD1 (5 bases). Deletions cut 5 bases from V and 1 base from J, with 14 bases between. This CDR3 spans 15 amino acids. Germline V gene sequence: CDR1 SGHAT, CDR2 FQNNGV. The CDR3 region is CASSLGAMENTEAFF. CDR3 coding DNA: TGTGCCAGCAGCCTAGGGGCAATGGAGAACACTGAAGCTTTCTTT. The full variable domain, with the rest looked up from reference TRBV11-2 and TRBJ1-1, is EAGVAQSPRYKIIEKRQSVAFWCNPISGHATLYWYQQILGQGPKLLIQFQNNGVVDDSQLPKDRFSAERLKGVDSTLKIQPAKLEDSAVYLCASSLGAMENTEAFFGQGTRLTVV.

This clonotype showed up just a few times. The rearrangement joins TRBV18 to TRBJ2-7, with 12 bases fitting TRBD1. The CDR3 consists of 17 residues. Trimming removed 2 bases from V and 6 bases from J; junction bases left unmatched: 11. The V gene's germline CDR1 is KGHSH and CDR2 LQKENI. For the CDR3, the DNA is TGTGCCAGCTCACCATTCCTATTGGGACAGGGGGCTTTCGAGCAGTACTTC. Residues: CASSPFLLGQGAFEQYF.

J is TRBJ1-3 and V is TRBV28, with a tentative D call TRBD1 (6 bases). Germline values: CDR1 MDHEN, CDR2 SYDVKM. The V end lost 3 bases, the J end lost 1 base, and 13 bases lay between the germline ends. The CDR3 loop spans 16 amino acids. CDR3 sequence (DNA): TGTGCCAGCAGTTTCGTTTCGGGACAATCTGGAAACACCATATATTTT. Translation gives CASSFVSGQSGNTIYF.

At least ten counts were recorded for this clonotype. The chain carries TRBV13 and TRBJ2-5, with D unclear. Germline lookup yields CDR1 PRHDT and CDR2 FYEKMQ (reference sequence). Trimming took off 2 bases at V and 2 bases at J, with 9 bases between the two ends. This CDR3 is built from 14 residues. The DNA for the CDR3 is TGTGCCAGCAGCTTAACGGCTATTCAAGAGACCCAGTACTTC. Residues: CASSLTAIQETQYF.

In its sample, this clonotype was seen many times. V is TRBV20-1 and J is TRBJ2-1; D is perhaps TRBD1 or TRBD2 (6 bases each). The CDR3 runs to 15 residues. Germline values: CDR1 DFQATT, CDR2 SNEGSKA (reference sequence). Between the trimmed V and J ends, which lost 3 bases and 0 bases, there was a span of 12 bases. Here the CDR3 reads CSARTGGNSYNEQFF. CDR3 in DNA: TGCAGTGCTAGGACAGGCGGGAACTCCTACAATGAGCAGTTCTTC.

This clonotype was picked up many times. The chain joins TRBV5-1 to TRBJ1-1; tentatively, D is TRBD1 (5 bases). Trimming removed 1 base from V and 3 bases from J, with 10 bases in between. Germline lookup yields CDR1 SGHRS and CDR2 YFSETQ. The CDR3 spans 14 residues. The CDR3 here is CASSLPGLYTEAFF. The CDR3 DNA is TGCGCCAGCAGCTTGCCAGGGCTTTACACTGAAGCTTTCTTT.

CDR3 nucleotides: TGTGCCAGCAGCTTGAGACTTATTACAGGAAACACCATATATTTT. Protein: CASSLRLITGNTIYF. This chain uses TRBV7-8 with TRBJ1-3; D is uncertain. Germline loops: CDR1 SGHVS, CDR2 FQNEAQ. Trimming took 3 bases from V and 4 from J, leaving 13 bases between them. This CDR3 spans 15 amino acids.

The chain carries TRBV6-2 or TRBV6-3 and TRBJ2-3, with 12 bases that match TRBD2. The CDR3 totals 16 residues. V was pared by 7 bases and J by 2 bases, with 7 bases of the junction left unmatched. Germline CDR1 is MNHEY and CDR2 is SVGEGT. The CDR3 DNA follows: TGTGCCAGCACCAACGGACTAGCGGGAAACACAGATACGCAGTATTTT. This translates into CASTNGLAGNTDTQYF.

This clonotype was detected a few times. V gene TRBV28 combines with J gene TRBJ2-7; 7 nucleotides line up with TRBD2. The CDR3 length is 14 residues. V lost 5 bases to trimming and J lost 3 bases; unmatched junction nucleotides: 7. Germline lookup yields CDR1 MDHEN and CDR2 SYDVKM. The CDR3 loop reads CASSRRGVVYEQYF. CDR3 nucleotides: TGTGCCAGCAGTCGTCGGGGGGTGGTCTACGAGCAGTACTTC.

This chain links TRBV14 with TRBJ2-7; D possibly corresponds to TRBD2 (6 bases). Trimming cost V 0 bases and J 3 bases, with 9 bases left between them. The CDR3 extends over 14 amino acids. Germline CDR1 reads SGHDN; CDR2 reads FVKESK. In DNA form, the CDR3 reads TGTGCCAGCAGCCAAGAAGGGACTTACTACGAGCAGTACTTC. Protein: CASSQEGTYYEQYF.

The chain recombines TRBV4-1 with TRBJ2-7; D possibly corresponds to TRBD2 (5 bases). In germline, CDR1 is MGHRA, CDR2 YSYEKL. V was cut by 0 bases and J by 2 bases, with 8 bases left in between. This CDR3 comprises 14 residues. CDR3 bases: TGCGCCAGCAGCCAAGATCGGGGTGCCTACGAGCAGTACTTC. Protein: CASSQDRGAYEQYF.

In the case of this clonotype: This sequence may be a read error, since a much larger clone differs from it by one base. The chain employs TRBV27 and TRBJ2-4; 11 bases are shared with TRBD1. This CDR3 has 16 residues. The J segment lost 6 bases and the V segment lost 5 bases, leaving 9 bases of the junction unmatched. Germline V gives CDR1 MNHEY, CDR2 SMNVEV (reference sequence). The CDR3 DNA follows: TGTGCCAGCAGTCACCGGGACAGGGGGTGCGGAAACATTCAGTACTTC. The encoded protein is CASSHRDRGCGNIQYF.

The genes are TRBV27 and TRBJ2-2; TRBD1 agrees at 7 bases. This CDR3 comprises 16 residues. In germline, CDR1 is MNHEY, CDR2 SMNVEV (reference sequence). The J segment lost 6 bases and the V segment lost 5 bases, leaving 12 bases of the junction unmatched. This chain's CDR3 is CASSEPGRGKAGELFF. DNA for the CDR3: TGTGCCAGCAGTGAGCCGGGCAGGGGGAAAGCCGGGGAGCTGTTTTTT.

Many counts were recorded for this clonotype. The chain couples TRBV7-2 to TRBJ2-1; D may be TRBD2 (5 bases). V was cut by 2 bases and J by 4 bases, with 15 bases left in between. The CDR3 has 16 residues. CDR1 SGHTA and CDR2 FQGNSA come from the germline V gene. For the CDR3, the DNA is TGTGCCAGCAGCTTACGAGGTAGCGCATTATACAATGAGCAGTTCTTC. This codes for CASSLRGSALYNEQFF.

This clonotype was seen many times. The V gene is TRBV30, the J gene TRBJ1-2; 9 nucleotides match TRBD1. The V and J ends lost 0 bases and 4 bases, in that order; junction bases with no gene match: 6. CDR3 length: 15 amino acids. Germline V gene lookup returns CDR1 GTSNPN and CDR2 SVGIG (reference sequence). The CDR3 sequence is CAWSVQQGALYGYTF. The CDR3 nucleotides are TGTGCCTGGAGTGTACAACAGGGGGCCCTCTATGGCTACACCTTC.

This clonotype has at least ten counts. V is TRBV6-2 or TRBV6-3 and J is TRBJ2-3, with 7 bases that match TRBD2. Trimming cost V 4 bases and J 6 bases; bases outside gene matches: 19. There are 18 residues in the CDR3. Germline loops: CDR1 MNHEY, CDR2 SVGEGT. CDR3 DNA: TGTGCCAGCAGTTTCGCTAGCGGAAGAAGGGATCTGACGGATACGCAGTATTTT. Residues: CASSFASGRRDLTDTQYF.

This clonotype was found many times. The rearrangement links TRBV11-1 to TRBJ2-2; TRBD2 might be the D (5 bases). The V gene lost 1 base and the J gene lost 1 base, with 7 bases spanning the gap. Germline CDR1 SGHAT, CDR2 FQDESV (reference sequence). The CDR3 has 15 amino acids. The chain's CDR3 is CASSLGEGNTGELFF. The CDR3 coding sequence is TGTGCCAGCAGCTTAGGCGAGGGGAACACCGGGGAGCTGTTTTTT.

This clonotype was found many times. The V and J genes are TRBV12-3 or TRBV12-4 and TRBJ2-1; the D gene is possibly TRBD2 (5 bases). The CDR3 contains 15 residues. Trimming shortened V by 4 bases and J by 4 bases, and 14 bases separated the two germline ends. The CDR3 loop is CASSSFGEYYNEQFF. The CDR3 DNA reads TGTGCCAGCAGTTCATTCGGGGAATATTACAATGAGCAGTTCTTC.